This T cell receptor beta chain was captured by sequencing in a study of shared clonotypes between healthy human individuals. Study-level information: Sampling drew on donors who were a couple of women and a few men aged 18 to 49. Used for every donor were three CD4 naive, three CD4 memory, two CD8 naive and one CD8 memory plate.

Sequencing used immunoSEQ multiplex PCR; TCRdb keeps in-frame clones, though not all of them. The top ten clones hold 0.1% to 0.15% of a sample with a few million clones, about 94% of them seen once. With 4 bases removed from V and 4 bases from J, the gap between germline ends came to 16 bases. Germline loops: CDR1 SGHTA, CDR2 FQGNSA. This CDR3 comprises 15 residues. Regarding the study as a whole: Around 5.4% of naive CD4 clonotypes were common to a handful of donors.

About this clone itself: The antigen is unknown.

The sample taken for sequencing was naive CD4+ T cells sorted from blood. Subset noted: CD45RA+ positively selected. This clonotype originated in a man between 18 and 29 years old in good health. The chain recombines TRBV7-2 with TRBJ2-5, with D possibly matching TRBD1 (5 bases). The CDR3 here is CASSSSPPRAETQYF. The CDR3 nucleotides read TGTGCCAGCAGCTCGTCTCCGCCCAGGGCAGAGACCCAGTACTTC.